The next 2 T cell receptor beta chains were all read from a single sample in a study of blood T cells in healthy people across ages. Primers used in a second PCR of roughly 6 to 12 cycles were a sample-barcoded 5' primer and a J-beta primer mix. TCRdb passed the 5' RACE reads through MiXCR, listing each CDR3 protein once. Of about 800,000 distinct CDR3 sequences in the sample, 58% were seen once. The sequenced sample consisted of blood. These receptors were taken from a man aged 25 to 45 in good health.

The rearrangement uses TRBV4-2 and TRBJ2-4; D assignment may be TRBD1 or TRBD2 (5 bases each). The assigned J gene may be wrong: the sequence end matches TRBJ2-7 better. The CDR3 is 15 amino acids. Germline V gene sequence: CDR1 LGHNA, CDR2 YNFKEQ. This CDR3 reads CASSREGRASYEQYF. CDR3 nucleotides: TGTGCCAGCAGCCGTGAGGGGCGGGCCTCCTACGAGCAGTACTTC.

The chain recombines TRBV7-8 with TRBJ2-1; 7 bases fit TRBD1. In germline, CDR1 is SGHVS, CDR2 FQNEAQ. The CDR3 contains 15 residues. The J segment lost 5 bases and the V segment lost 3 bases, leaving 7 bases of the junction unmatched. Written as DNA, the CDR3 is TGTGCCAGCAGCTTGGGACAGCCAGCGGACAATGAGCAGTTCTTC. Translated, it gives CASSLGQPADNEQFF.